This T cell receptor (gamma chain) was recovered during a study of gamma-delta T cells after stem cell transplantation. This clone has only a few counts. A far larger clone is one nucleotide away, so this likely arose from a read error. The identical CDR3 is also encoded by other nucleotide sequences in the sample. With 2 bases clipped from V and 6 bases from J, the junction kept 13 bases outside the gene matches. This CDR3 is 15 amino acids long. The germline V gene has CDR1 GITISATS and CDR2 ISYDGTV (reference sequence). TCRdb redid clone calling on the RT-PCR reads using CATT. The table lists 210 or so gamma-chain clones, about 4.4% of them singletons.

The receptor comes from a human donor. It is not recorded whose cells these are; they may come from a transplant donor. Source material: gamma-delta T cells. The V gene is TRGV9, the J gene TRGJ1 or TRGJ2. In DNA form, the CDR3 reads TGTGCCTTGTGGGAGGCGCAAGGCTATAGTTATAAGAAACTCTTT. Translated: CALWEAQGYSYKKLF.